This paragraph reports one T cell receptor beta chain. The entry originates in a study of blood T cell repertoires in COVID-19. Overall study context: Both acute and convalescent COVID-19 samples were obtained from the United States, Italy and Spain. Sources were T cells, B-cell-depleted T cells, or PBMCs; the material itself was cDNA or gDNA.

From germline, CDR1 is SGHRS and CDR2 YFSETQ. V was clipped by 3 bases and J by 7 bases; unmatched bases: 12. The CDR3 runs 17 residues. As originally analysed: The assay estimated nucleated cells by amplifying reference gene primers. The protocol was immunoSEQ multiplex PCR, while the TCRdb copy is restricted to in-frame clones and leaves out a portion. The V and J calls and clone size were taken over from that table, and D and trimming were inferred from the DNA. The table shows 130,000 or so clones, with roughly 88% occurring only once. This receptor was identified in a man aged 55 to 70 with active or convalescent COVID-19. What was sequenced was peripheral blood. The genes are TRBV5-1 and TRBJ2-1; TRBD2 aligns across 11 bases. The CDR3 coding sequence is TGCGCCAGCAGCTCACTGAATAGCGGGAGGGCGGGTAATGAGCAGTTCTTC. Protein sequence: CASSSLNSGRAGNEQFF. Full variable domain (outside the CDR3, taken from reference TRBV5-1 and TRBJ2-1): KAGVTQTPRYLIKTRGQQVTLSCSPISGHRSVSWYQQTPGQGLQFLFEYFSETQRNKGNFPGRFSGRQFSNSRSEMNVSTLELGDSALYLCASSSLNSGRAGNEQFFGPGTRLTVL.